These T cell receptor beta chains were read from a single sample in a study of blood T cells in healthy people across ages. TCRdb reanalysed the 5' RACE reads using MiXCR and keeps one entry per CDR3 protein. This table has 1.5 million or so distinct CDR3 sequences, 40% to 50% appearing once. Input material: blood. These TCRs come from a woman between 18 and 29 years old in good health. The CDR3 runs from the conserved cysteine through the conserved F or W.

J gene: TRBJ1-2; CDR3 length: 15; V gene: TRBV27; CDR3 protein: CASSPQGYGGYGYTF
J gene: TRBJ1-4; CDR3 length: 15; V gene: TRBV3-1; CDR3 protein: CASRLGQGSNEKLFF
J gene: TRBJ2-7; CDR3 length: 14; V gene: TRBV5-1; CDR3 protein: CASSFAGTAAEQYF
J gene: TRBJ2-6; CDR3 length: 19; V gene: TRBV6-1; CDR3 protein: CASSPGASGKATGANVLTF
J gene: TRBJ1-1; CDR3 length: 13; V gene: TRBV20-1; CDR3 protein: CSAVDRQNTEAFF
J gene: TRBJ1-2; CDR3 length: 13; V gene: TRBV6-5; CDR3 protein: CASSAQRASGYTF
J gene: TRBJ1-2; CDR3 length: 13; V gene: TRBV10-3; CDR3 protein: CAIGTGTDYGYTF
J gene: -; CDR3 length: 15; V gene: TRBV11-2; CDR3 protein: CASSLDRHETYEQYF
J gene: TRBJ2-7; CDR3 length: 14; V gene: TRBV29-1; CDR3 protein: CSVITGAPPYEQYF
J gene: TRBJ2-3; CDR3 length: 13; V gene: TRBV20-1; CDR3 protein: CSARLARTDTQYF
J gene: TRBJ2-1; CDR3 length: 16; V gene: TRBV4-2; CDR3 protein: CASSQVRERRADEQFF
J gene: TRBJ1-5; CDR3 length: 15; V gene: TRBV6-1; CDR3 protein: CASSEAGPAGKPQHF
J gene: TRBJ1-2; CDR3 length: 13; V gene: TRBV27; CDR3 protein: CASSFTLNYGYTF
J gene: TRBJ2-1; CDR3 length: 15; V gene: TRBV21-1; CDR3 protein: CASSTTSGRVNEQFF
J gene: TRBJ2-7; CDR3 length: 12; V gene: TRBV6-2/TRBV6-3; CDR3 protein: CATKEGGYEQYF
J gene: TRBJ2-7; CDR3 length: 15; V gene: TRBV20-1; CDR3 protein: CSARDSGRASYEQYF
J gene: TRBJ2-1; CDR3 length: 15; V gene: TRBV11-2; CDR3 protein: CASSFTAGSYNEQFF
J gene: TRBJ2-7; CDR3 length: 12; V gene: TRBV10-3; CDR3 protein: CATSALLDEQYF
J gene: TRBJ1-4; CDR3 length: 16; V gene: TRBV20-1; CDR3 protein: CSARDGRGSTNEKLFF
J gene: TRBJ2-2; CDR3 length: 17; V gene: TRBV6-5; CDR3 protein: CASSYQGLVRNTGELFF
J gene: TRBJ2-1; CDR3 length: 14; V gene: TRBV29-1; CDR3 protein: CSTVPRGATDEQFF
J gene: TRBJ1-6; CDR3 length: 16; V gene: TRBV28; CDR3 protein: CASSLYPAGRNSPLHF
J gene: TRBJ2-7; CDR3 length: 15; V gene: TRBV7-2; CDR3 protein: CASSLDPQRSYEQYF
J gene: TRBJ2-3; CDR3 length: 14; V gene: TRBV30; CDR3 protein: CASAPSGHADTQYF
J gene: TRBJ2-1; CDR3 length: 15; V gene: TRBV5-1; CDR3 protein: CASSLLSYTYNEQFF
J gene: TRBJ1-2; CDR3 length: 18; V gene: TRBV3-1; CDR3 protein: CASSQDVWTGTKNYGYTF
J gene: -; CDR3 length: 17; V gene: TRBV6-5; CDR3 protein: CASRSRVGDRAIYEQYF
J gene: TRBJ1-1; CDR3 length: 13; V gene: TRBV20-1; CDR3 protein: CSADSSRNTEAFF
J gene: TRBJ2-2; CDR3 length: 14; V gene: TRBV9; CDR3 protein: CASSVLAGTGELFF
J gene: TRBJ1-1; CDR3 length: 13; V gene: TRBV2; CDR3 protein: CASSDTGDTEAFF
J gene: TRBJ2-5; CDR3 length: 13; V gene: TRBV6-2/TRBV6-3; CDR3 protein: CASSDREYNEQYF
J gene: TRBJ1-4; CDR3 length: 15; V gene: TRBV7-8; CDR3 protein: CASSPRGATNEKLFF
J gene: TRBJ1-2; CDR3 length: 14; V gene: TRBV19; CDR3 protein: CASSHSDRGLGYTF
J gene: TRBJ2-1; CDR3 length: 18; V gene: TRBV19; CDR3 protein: CASSTGTSGTGSYNEQFF
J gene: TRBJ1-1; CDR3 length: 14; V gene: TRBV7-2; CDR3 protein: CASSFYGGGTEAFF
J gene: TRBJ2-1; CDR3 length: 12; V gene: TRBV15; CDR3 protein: CATSRTYNEQFF
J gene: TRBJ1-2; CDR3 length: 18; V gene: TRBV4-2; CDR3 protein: CASSQGMEARASNYGYTF
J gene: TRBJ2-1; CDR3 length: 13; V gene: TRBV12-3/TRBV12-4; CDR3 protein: CASIHPGEETQFF
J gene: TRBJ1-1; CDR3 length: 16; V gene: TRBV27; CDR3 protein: CASSLSVAGLNTEAFF
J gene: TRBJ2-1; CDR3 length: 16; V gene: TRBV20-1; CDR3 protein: CSARVGTSRSYNEQFF